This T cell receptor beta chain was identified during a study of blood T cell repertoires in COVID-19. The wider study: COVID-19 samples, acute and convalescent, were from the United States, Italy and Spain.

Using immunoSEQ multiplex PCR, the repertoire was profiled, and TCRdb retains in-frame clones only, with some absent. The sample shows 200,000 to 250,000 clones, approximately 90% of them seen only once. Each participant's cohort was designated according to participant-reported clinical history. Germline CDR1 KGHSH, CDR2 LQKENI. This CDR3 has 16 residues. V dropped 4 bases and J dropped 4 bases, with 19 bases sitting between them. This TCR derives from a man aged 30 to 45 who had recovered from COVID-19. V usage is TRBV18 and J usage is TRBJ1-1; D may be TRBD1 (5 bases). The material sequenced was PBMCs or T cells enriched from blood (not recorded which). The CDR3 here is CASSRSLREWSTEAFF. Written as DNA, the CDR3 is TGTGCCAGCTCACGATCCCTCAGGGAATGGTCCACTGAAGCTTTCTTT. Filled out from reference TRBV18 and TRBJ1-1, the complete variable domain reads NAGVMQNPRHLVRRRGQEARLRCSPMKGHSHVYWYRQLPEEGLKFMVYLQKENIIDESGMPKERFSAEFPKEGPSILRIQQVVRGDSAAYFCASSRSLREWSTEAFFGQGTRLTVV.